The T cell receptor (beta chain) under discussion was sequenced for a study of OX40 agonist ivuxolimab in advanced cancers. As for the study in general: Patients were given ivuxolimab, an antibody that agonizes OX40 (CD134). People who had prior anti-PD-1, anti-PD-L1 or anti-CTLA-4 therapy could take part, and under 45% had some.

Sequencing was performed with immunoSEQ multiplex PCR; in TCRdb, only in-frame clones are kept and a portion is missing. This table holds under 95,000 clones, approximately 81% found once. The sequence was obtained from an adult with an advanced solid tumor such as melanoma, head and neck, liver or kidney cancer. The sample consisted of CD4+ or CD8+ T cells sorted from blood, taken in a trial of the OX40 agonist ivuxolimab.

The CDR3 loop is CASRTQGDSLYFYGYTF. CDR3 sequence (DNA): TGTGCCAGCAGGACACAGGGAGATAGTCTTTATTTCTATGGCTACACCTTC. The chain joins TRBV28 to TRBJ1-2, with D possibly TRBD1 on 6 matching bases. The length of the CDR3 is 17 residues. The V end was cut by 6 bases, the J end by 4 bases, with 24 bases between. CDR1 and CDR2 from the germline V gene are MDHEN and SYDVKM.